This paragraph reports one T cell receptor (beta chain). The antigen remains undetermined. Recipients boosted at about 4 weeks or about 12 weeks are pooled. Generated by immunoSEQ multiplex PCR, the TCRdb table keeps only in-frame clones and is missing some. In the table there are 100,000 to 150,000 clones, about 93% of which are singletons. This entry is derived from a study of T cell responses to AZD1222 COVID-19 vaccine. V was cut by 4 bases and J by 9 bases, with 10 bases left in between. CDR3 length equals 12 residues. Germline V gene data show CDR1 as LNHDA and CDR2 as SQIVND (reference sequence). Findings and limits, study-wide: In the spike-specific TCR repertoire, nearly half reportedly target unmutated variant regions. Across spike, vaccine-associated CD4 TCRs were found, dominant at 160-218 and 743-854.

This receptor was obtained from an adult who received the AZD1222 COVID-19 vaccine. This chain links TRBV19 with TRBJ2-1; no definite D call. The sample in question was peripheral blood, obtained 28 days after the second AZD1222 dose. The CDR3 sequence: CASSRVSREQFF. The DNA of the CDR3 is TGTGCCAGTAGTAGAGTATCCCGTGAGCAGTTCTTC.